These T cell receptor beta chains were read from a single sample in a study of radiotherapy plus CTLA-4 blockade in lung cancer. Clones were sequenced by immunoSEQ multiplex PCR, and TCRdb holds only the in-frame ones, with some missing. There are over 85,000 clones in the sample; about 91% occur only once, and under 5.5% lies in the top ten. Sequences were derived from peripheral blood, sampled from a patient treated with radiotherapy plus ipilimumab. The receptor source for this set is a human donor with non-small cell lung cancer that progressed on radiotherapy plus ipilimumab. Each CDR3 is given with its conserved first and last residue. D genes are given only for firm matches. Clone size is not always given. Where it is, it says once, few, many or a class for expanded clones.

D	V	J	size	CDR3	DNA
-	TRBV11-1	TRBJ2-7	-	CASSLQRDYEQYF	TGTGCCAGCAGCTTACAACGAGACTACGAGCAGTACTTC
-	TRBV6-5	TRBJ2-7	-	CASSSSRLNYEQYF	TGTGCCAGCAGCTCCTCCCGACTGAACTACGAGCAGTACTTC
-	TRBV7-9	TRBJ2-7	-	CASSLGGTGYEQYF	TGTGCCAGCAGCCTAGGGGGAACGGGCTACGAGCAGTACTTC
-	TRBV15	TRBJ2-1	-	CATSRDPSSRTNEQFF	TGTGCCACCAGCAGAGATCCCAGCTCCCGGACCAATGAGCAGTTCTTC
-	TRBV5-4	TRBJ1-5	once	CASSTGPLNQPQHF	TGTGCCAGCAGCACGGGACCGCTCAATCAGCCCCAGCATTTT
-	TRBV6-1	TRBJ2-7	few	CASSDRFSSYEQYF	TGTGCCAGCAGTGACAGGTTTAGCTCCTACGAGCAGTACTTC
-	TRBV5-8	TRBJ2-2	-	CASSRGSPSNTGELFF	TGTGCCAGCAGCCGAGGGAGCCCCTCGAACACCGGGGAGCTGTTTTTT
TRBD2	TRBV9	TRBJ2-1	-	CASSDGTSGGYDDEQFF	TGTGCCAGCAGCGACGGGACTAGCGGAGGCTACGACGATGAGCAGTTCTTC
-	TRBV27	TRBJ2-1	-	CASRYRVNEQFF	TGTGCCAGCAGATACAGGGTCAATGAGCAGTTCTTC
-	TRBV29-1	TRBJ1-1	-	CSGGSGGNTEAFF	TGCAGCGGGGGTTCGGGAGGGAACACTGAAGCTTTCTTT
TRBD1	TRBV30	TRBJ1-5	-	CAWSVRAGGHPLGGQPQHF	TGTGCCTGGAGTGTACGGGCAGGGGGCCATCCCTTAGGGGGACAGCCCCAGCATTTT
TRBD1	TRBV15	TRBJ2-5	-	CATSRNMDRGGLQETQYF	TGTGCCACCAGCAGAAATATGGACAGGGGCGGACTCCAAGAGACCCAGTACTTC
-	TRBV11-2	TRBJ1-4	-	CASRPLAGSTNEKLFF	TGTGCCAGCAGACCTCTTGCAGGGAGTACAAATGAAAAACTGTTTTTT
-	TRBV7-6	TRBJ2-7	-	CASSLGDRTYEQYF	TGTGCCAGCAGCTTAGGGGACCGAACCTACGAGCAGTACTTC
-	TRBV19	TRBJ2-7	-	CASSSQRTISSYEQYF	TGTGCCAGTAGTTCCCAGAGGACTATCAGCTCCTACGAGCAGTACTTC